Listed here are 29 T cell receptor beta chains from one sample, sequenced in a study of PD-1 blockade in mismatch repair-deficient tumors. The protocol was immunoSEQ multiplex PCR, while the TCRdb copy is restricted to in-frame clones and leaves out a portion. The table lists about 63,000 clones, approximately 89% of them singletons. The sample consisted of peripheral blood, taken 52 weeks after starting pembrolizumab. These receptors were taken from an adult with mismatch repair-deficient cancer.

This clone was counted a few times. The rearrangement links TRBV4-1 to TRBJ2-7; D not resolved. Germline V gene data show CDR1 as MGHRA and CDR2 as YSYEKL. Trimming removed 1 base from V and 11 bases from J, with 18 bases in between. The CDR3 sequence is 14 residues long. The CDR3 region has the DNA TGCGCCAGCAGCCAAGTTGGTCAGGCATTTGGGAAGTACTTC. Residues: CASSQVGQAFGKYF.

The chain carries TRBV7-6 and TRBJ2-7; the D gene is possibly TRBD1 (6 bases). V was pared by 5 bases and J by 2 bases, with 10 bases between. Germline CDR1 reads SGHVS; CDR2 reads FNYEAQ. The CDR3 length is 13 residues. CDR3 coding DNA: TGTGCCAGCAGCCCAGGGGAGACCTACGAGCAGTACTTC. Protein sequence: CASSPGETYEQYF.

The chain recombines TRBV5-6 with TRBJ2-3, with D unresolved. V dropped 0 bases and J dropped 2 bases, with 13 bases sitting between them. CDR3 size: 16 residues. CDR1 and CDR2 from the germline V gene are SGHDT and YYEEEE. The CDR3 reads CASSLVVGSYTDTQYF. Written as DNA, the CDR3 is TGTGCCAGCAGCTTGGTTGTCGGATCCTACACAGATACGCAGTATTTT.

This chain links TRBV9 with TRBJ2-3; no clear D gene. V lost 4 bases, J lost 0 bases, and 12 bases lay in between. This CDR3 contains 15 residues. Germline V gives CDR1 SGDLS, CDR2 YYNGEE. CDR3 amino acids: CASSLGWSSTDTQYF. The CDR3 DNA is TGTGCCAGCAGCCTAGGTTGGTCTAGCACAGATACGCAGTATTTT.

V is TRBV19 and J is TRBJ1-4, with D possibly TRBD1 on 5 matching bases. Germline assignment: CDR1 LNHDA and CDR2 SQIVND (reference sequence). This CDR3 has 15 amino acids. V was trimmed by 5 bases and J by 0 bases, leaving 10 bases between them. The CDR3 DNA reads as TGTGCCAGTAGTTGGGACGGTGCAACTAATGAAAAACTGTTTTTT. Its translation is CASSWDGATNEKLFF. The full variable domain, its missing parts supplied by reference TRBV19 and TRBJ1-4, is DGGITQSPKYLFRKEGQNVTLSCEQNLNHDAMYWYRQDPGQGLRLIYYSQIVNDFQKGDIAEGYSVSREKKESFPLTVTSAQKNPTAFYLCASSWDGATNEKLFFGSGTQLSVL.

V gene TRBV19 combines with J gene TRBJ2-7; 9 positions match TRBD1. This CDR3 contains 15 residues. V trimming: 9 bases; J trimming: 5 bases; junction bases outside the gene matches: 14. Looked up from germline, CDR1 is LNHDA and CDR2 is SQIVND (reference sequence). The CDR3 region has the DNA TGTGCCAGCTCCGACTCCCCGGGACAGGGCCACGAGCAGTACTTC. As protein: CASSDSPGQGHEQYF.

This clone was seen a single time. The rearrangement links TRBV30 to TRBJ2-7, with 7 bases identical to TRBD1. Germline V gene sequence: CDR1 GTSNPN, CDR2 SVGIG (reference sequence). CDR3 length: 15 residues. The V and J ends lost 0 bases and 0 bases, in that order; junction bases with no gene match: 5. CDR3 amino acids: CAWSVGGKVSYEQYF. CDR3 in DNA: TGTGCCTGGAGTGTAGGGGGCAAAGTCTCCTACGAGCAGTACTTC.

J is TRBJ1-5 and V is TRBV6-5; 7 nucleotides match TRBD1. V shed 5 bases, J shed 4 bases, and the junction held 8 bases outside the gene matches. The CDR3 runs to 15 residues. The V gene's germline CDR1 is MNHEY and CDR2 SVGAGI. CDR3 in DNA: TGTGCCAGCAGTAAGAGGACAGGAAGGAATCAGCCCCAGCATTTT. Encoded protein: CASSKRTGRNQPQHF.

The chain has TRBV4-3 and TRBJ1-3; D remains unclear. Trimming pared 4 bases from V and 0 bases from J, leaving 13 bases between. Germline CDR1 and CDR2: LGHNA and YSLEER. This CDR3 is 16 amino acids long. The CDR3 reads CASSRWTDPSGNTIYF. For the CDR3, the DNA is TGCGCCAGCAGCCGCTGGACCGACCCCTCTGGAAACACCATATATTTT.

This chain joins TRBV6-5 and TRBJ2-1; D is perhaps TRBD2 (6 bases). Germline loops: CDR1 MNHEY, CDR2 SVGAGI. The length of the CDR3 is 13 residues. With 5 bases removed from V and 10 bases from J, the gap between germline ends came to 15 bases. The CDR3 nucleotides read TGTGCCAGCAGTGCGGGGACCGTCGGCGAGCAGTTCTTC. Translated, it gives CASSAGTVGEQFF.

The V and J genes are TRBV10-2 and TRBJ2-7; 10 nucleotides align to TRBD1. CDR1 and CDR2 (germline): WSHSY, SAAADI. V was pared by 5 bases and J by 2 bases, with 3 bases of the junction left unmatched. The CDR3 loop spans 14 amino acids. Here the CDR3 reads CASSPGTGAYEQYF. CDR3 sequence (DNA): TGCGCCAGCAGTCCCGGGACAGGGGCCTACGAGCAGTACTTC.

V gene TRBV2 combines with J gene TRBJ2-5; D is unresolved. Germline-derived CDR1 and CDR2 are SNHLY and FYNNEI. V lost 4 bases to trimming and J lost 5 bases, with 11 bases between them. CDR3 size: 13 residues. The CDR3 loop reads CASSVSVGETQYF. The CDR3 coding sequence is TGTGCCAGCAGTGTGAGTGTTGGGGAGACCCAGTACTTC.

The rearrangement links TRBV5-5 to TRBJ2-1; TRBD2 matches at 7 bases. This CDR3 spans 16 amino acids. Unmatched junction bases numbered 6, after V lost 0 bases and J lost 3 bases. CDR1 and CDR2 (germline): SGHKS, YYEKEE (reference sequence). The CDR3 DNA sequence: TGTGCCAGCAGCTTGGTCACTAGCGCCGACTACAATGAGCAGTTCTTC. Protein: CASSLVTSADYNEQFF. Variable domain in full (rest from reference TRBV5-5 and TRBJ2-1): DAGVTQSPTHLIKTRGQQVTLRCSPISGHKSVSWYQQVLGQGPQFIFQYYEKEERGRGNFPDRFSARQFPNYSSELNVNALLLGDSALYLCASSLVTSADYNEQFFGPGTRLTVL.

The chain recombines TRBV6-6 with TRBJ2-7; the D gene is possibly TRBD1 (6 bases). The CDR3 length is 13 residues. Germline V lookup: CDR1 MNHNY, CDR2 SVGAGI (reference sequence). V lost 6 bases, J lost 6 bases, and 15 bases lay in between. CDR3 DNA: TGTGCCAGCAGGGAACTCAGGGGCGCCGAGCAGTACTTC. It is translated as CASRELRGAEQYF.

This rearrangement joins TRBV28 to TRBJ2-7; D unclear. The CDR3 runs to 10 residues. Trimming shortened V by 5 bases and J by 7 bases, and 6 bases separated the two germline ends. Germline CDR1 is MDHEN and CDR2 is SYDVKM. DNA for the CDR3: TGTGCCAGCAGTCTGCGAGAGCAGTACTTC. This translates into CASSLREQYF. Complete variable domain (other parts from reference TRBV28 and TRBJ2-7): DVKVTQSSRYLVKRTGEKVFLECVQDMDHENMFWYRQDPGLGLRLIYFSYDVKMKEKGDIPEGYSVSREKKERFSLILESASTNQTSMYLCASSLREQYFGPGTRLTVT.

This chain joins TRBV15 and TRBJ2-5, with 7 bases fitting TRBD2. V dropped 1 base and J dropped 3; count of bases not matched to a gene: 8. Germline assignment: CDR1 LNHNV and CDR2 YYDKDF (reference sequence). There are 16 residues in the CDR3. CDR3 coding DNA: TGTGCCACCAGCAGAGTTCAGCCTAGCGGAAAAGAGACCCAGTACTTC. Encoded protein: CATSRVQPSGKETQYF.

The chain uses TRBV28 and TRBJ1-5; D is unclear. Trimming removed 1 base from V and 4 bases from J, with 8 bases in between. Germline-derived CDR1 and CDR2 are MDHEN and SYDVKM. The CDR3 consists of 14 residues. CDR3 residues: CASSLSSGNQPQHF. The CDR3 region has the DNA TGTGCCAGCAGTTTATCTTCGGGGAATCAGCCCCAGCATTTT. Variable domain in full (rest from reference TRBV28 and TRBJ1-5): DVKVTQSSRYLVKRTGEKVFLECVQDMDHENMFWYRQDPGLGLRLIYFSYDVKMKEKGDIPEGYSVSREKKERFSLILESASTNQTSMYLCASSLSSGNQPQHFGDGTRLSIL.

The chain couples TRBV5-4 to TRBJ2-1; D gene uncertain. Germline assignment: CDR1 SGHNT and CDR2 YYREEE (reference sequence). The CDR3 extends over 13 amino acids. Trimming stripped 0 bases from V and 9 bases from J, with 10 bases between. As DNA, the CDR3 is TGTGCCAGCAGCTTGGGAGTGATCCCTGAGCAGTTCTTC. Translated, it gives CASSLGVIPEQFF.

The rearrangement uses TRBV13 and TRBJ2-7; perhaps TRBD2 as D (5 bases). The V end was cut by 5 bases, the J end by 4 bases, with 18 bases between. The CDR3 has 15 amino acids. Germline-derived CDR1 and CDR2 are PRHDT and FYEKMQ (reference sequence). The CDR3 DNA is TGTGCCAGCAGCGCCCGGTCCTCGGGGATGTACGAGCAGTACTTC. It specifies CASSARSSGMYEQYF.

This rearrangement joins TRBV10-3 to TRBJ2-1, with 7 positions matching TRBD1. V shed 4 bases and J 6 bases; nucleotides not matched to a gene: 9. The length of the CDR3 is 15 residues. The germline V gene has CDR1 ENHRY and CDR2 SYGVKD. The CDR3 DNA follows: TGTGCCATCAGTGCAACCGGGACAGTCGGCAATGAGCAGTTCTTC. It is translated as CAISATGTVGNEQFF.

The V call is TRBV7-9, the J call TRBJ2-1; possible D gene TRBD2, 6 bases. The CDR3 is 12 amino acids. Germline V gene lookup returns CDR1 SEHNR and CDR2 FQNEAQ (reference sequence). V shed 5 bases and J shed 6 bases, with 8 bases lying between them. The CDR3 spells CASSAGSNEQFF. CDR3 nucleotides: TGTGCCAGCAGCGCCGGGAGCAATGAGCAGTTCTTC.

The V and J genes are TRBV7-6 and TRBJ2-5; D not resolved. The V end lost 6 bases, the J end lost 5 bases, and 7 bases lay between the germline ends. Germline V lookup: CDR1 SGHVS, CDR2 FNYEAQ. This CDR3 comprises 11 residues. The chain's CDR3 is CASRAGETQYF. DNA for the CDR3: TGTGCCAGCAGGGCCGGGGAGACCCAGTACTTC.

This chain links TRBV12-5 with TRBJ2-3; no clear D gene. Germline-derived CDR1 and CDR2 are LGHNT and FRNRAP. V was pared by 0 bases and J by 0 bases, with 7 bases between. The CDR3 extends over 15 amino acids. CDR3 sequence reads: CASGLVLRSTDTQYF. The CDR3 DNA reads as TGTGCTAGTGGTTTGGTACTGAGGAGCACAGATACGCAGTATTTT.

V gene TRBV7-2 combines with J gene TRBJ1-1; D gene unclear. In germline, CDR1 is SGHTA, CDR2 FQGNSA. Trimming stripped 5 bases from V and 2 bases from J, with 15 bases between. CDR3 length equals 15 residues. The DNA of the CDR3 is TGTGCCAGCAGCCAATCCCACCTCCTCAACACTGAAGCTTTCTTT. Its protein is CASSQSHLLNTEAFF.

The V and J genes are TRBV6-6 and TRBJ1-1; the match to TRBD1 covers 7 bases. CDR3 length: 13 amino acids. Germline CDR1 and CDR2: MNHNY and SVGAGI (reference sequence). The V segment lost 6 bases and the J segment 4 bases; nucleotides outside the gene matches: 5. CDR3: CASRSQGSTEAFF. The CDR3 DNA reads as TGTGCCAGCAGGTCACAGGGGAGCACTGAAGCTTTCTTT.

The J gene is TRBJ2-7, the V gene TRBV30; TRBD1 matches 7 bases. The J segment lost 0 bases and the V segment lost 3 bases, leaving 5 bases of the junction unmatched. The germline gives CDR1 GTSNPN, CDR2 SVGIG (reference sequence). This CDR3 spans 14 amino acids. CDR3 residues: CAWRTGKASYEQYF. The CDR3 DNA reads as TGTGCCTGGAGGACAGGGAAGGCCTCCTACGAGCAGTACTTC.

This chain joins TRBV19 and TRBJ1-5; perhaps TRBD1 as D (5 bases). Germline V gene lookup returns CDR1 LNHDA and CDR2 SQIVND (reference sequence). The CDR3 consists of 13 residues. V was cut by 9 bases and J by 6 bases, with 15 bases left in between. CDR3 coding DNA: TGTGCCAGCCAGAATAGGGGCAGTCAGCCCCAGCATTTT. It encodes CASQNRGSQPQHF.

The V and J genes are TRBV11-3 and TRBJ2-1, with D perhaps TRBD2 (6 bases). V lost 10 bases, J lost 9 bases, and 16 bases lay in between. There are 12 residues in the CDR3. Germline assignment: CDR1 SGHNT and CDR2 YENEEA. CDR3 DNA sequence: TGTGCCACCGAAGGGACTTTGAGTGAGCAGTTCTTC. Residues: CATEGTLSEQFF. The full variable domain, with the rest looked up from reference TRBV11-3 and TRBJ2-1, is EAGVVQSPRYKIIEKKQPVAFWCNPISGHNTLYWYLQNLGQGPELLIRYENEEAVDDSQLPKDRFSAERLKGVDSTLKIQPAELGDSAVYLCATEGTLSEQFFGPGTRLTVL.

The CDR3 here is CASSPGGQETQYF. CDR3 sequence (DNA): TGTGCCAGCTCACCAGGGGGGCAAGAGACCCAGTACTTC. The rearrangement uses TRBV18 and TRBJ2-5, with D possibly matching TRBD2 (6 bases). Germline V lookup: CDR1 KGHSH, CDR2 LQKENI. This CDR3 is built from 13 residues. Trimming removed 2 bases at V and 2 bases at J, with 6 bases between.